The 27 T cell receptor beta chains below come from one sample, sequenced in a study of early T cells in non-severe SARS-CoV-2 infection. TCRdb re-analysed the 5' RACE reads in MiXCR, keeping a single row per CDR3 protein. The repertoire includes 15,000 to 20,000 distinct CDR3 sequences, less than 6.5% of them detected once, and more than 6.5% sits in the top ten. Sequences were derived from whole blood, sampled at baseline. The receptors here all came from an adult who was a healthcare worker with PCR-confirmed SARS-CoV-2 infection or an uninfected control (not recorded which).

This chain links TRBV20-1 with TRBJ1-1, with D unresolved. Germline CDR1 is DFQATT and CDR2 is SNEGSKA (reference sequence). The length of the CDR3 is 17 residues. The V and J ends lost 4 bases and 3 bases respectively, with 24 bases between them. CDR3 residues: CSATLDTPSLLDTEAFF. For the CDR3, the DNA is TGCAGTGCTACCCTAGACACGCCCAGCCTTCTGGACACTGAAGCTTTCTTT.

The chain has TRBV5-1 and TRBJ2-5; the D is unclear. Germline CDR1 reads SGHRS; CDR2 reads YFSETQ. V lost 0 bases, J lost 1 base, and 7 bases lay in between. There are 14 residues in the CDR3. CDR3 DNA sequence: TGCGCCAGCAGCTTGGAGCAGGTCCAAGAGACCCAGTACTTC. Encoded protein: CASSLEQVQETQYF.

This clonotype was observed a handful of times. The V and J genes are TRBV12-3 or TRBV12-4 and TRBJ1-2, with D tentatively TRBD1 (6 bases). V was cut by 5 bases and J by 4 bases, with 11 bases left in between. This CDR3 region has 13 residues. CDR3 amino acids: CASSKGQSYGYTF. Here the CDR3 DNA reads TGTGCCAGCAGTAAAGGACAGTCCTATGGCTACACCTTC.

This clonotype ranks as medium-sized. The CDR3 DNA is TGTGCCAGCAGTCCTCTGGAGGGGCACTCCTACAATGAGCAGTTCTTC. This translates into CASSPLEGHSYNEQFF. The V call is TRBV12-3 or TRBV12-4, the J call TRBJ2-1, with a weak D call TRBD2 (6 bases). Trimming shortened V by 5 bases and J by 0 bases, and 14 bases separated the two germline ends. The CDR3 is 16 residues long.

This clonotype was detected ten times or more. The chain carries TRBV25-1 and TRBJ2-3; TRBD1 agrees at 9 bases. Trimming took 4 bases from V and 3 from J; bases not matched to a gene: 2. This CDR3 contains 14 residues. The V gene's germline CDR1 is MGHDK and CDR2 SYGVNS. DNA for the CDR3: TGTGCCAGCAGTGTGACAGGGGGGACAGATACGCAGTATTTT. Protein product: CASSVTGGTDTQYF.

This clonotype was picked up one time. CDR3 loop: CSVASRQGMAANYGYTF. For the CDR3, the DNA is TGCAGCGTGGCCTCCCGACAGGGGATGGCAGCTAACTATGGCTACACCTTC. This chain uses TRBV29-1 with TRBJ1-2; 8 bases line up with TRBD1. Trimming cost V 6 bases and J 0 bases; bases outside gene matches: 15. Germline V CDR1 and CDR2: SQVTM, ANQGSEA. The CDR3 runs 17 residues.

This clonotype is judged medium-sized (0.01 to 0.1%). The chain uses TRBV11-2 and TRBJ2-1; 8 bases align to TRBD2. The germline gives CDR1 SGHAT, CDR2 FQNNGV. V gave up 7 bases and J gave up 5 bases; unmatched junction bases: 7. The length of the CDR3 is 14 residues. DNA of the CDR3: TGTGCCAGCACTGAGGGGCGGGGGGACAATGAGCAGTTCTTC. The encoded protein is CASTEGRGDNEQFF.

This clonotype has at least ten counts. The chain has TRBV5-1 and TRBJ2-5; 11 nucleotides line up with TRBD2. This CDR3 spans 17 amino acids. J gave up 4 bases and V 2 bases, and 10 bases lay outside the gene matches. The germline gives CDR1 SGHRS, CDR2 YFSETQ. This CDR3 reads CASSFKPLAGAGETQYF. The CDR3 DNA reads as TGCGCCAGCAGCTTCAAACCACTAGCGGGGGCTGGAGAGACCCAGTACTTC.

This clonotype appeared a few times. This chain links TRBV10-2 with TRBJ2-3; TRBD2 is a possible D gene (5 bases). The germline V gene has CDR1 WSHSY and CDR2 SAAADI. Trimming pared 2 bases from V and 2 bases from J, leaving 14 bases between. CDR3 length equals 16 residues. CDR3 sequence (DNA): TGCGCCAGCAGTGAGGAGTGGAGGACCCTCACAGATACGCAGTATTTT. It translates to CASSEEWRTLTDTQYF.

This clonotype was counted many times. This rearrangement joins TRBV5-1 to TRBJ2-3; 8 bases map to TRBD2. The J segment lost 7 bases and the V segment lost 3 bases, leaving 7 bases of the junction unmatched. The CDR3 runs 14 residues. Germline loops: CDR1 SGHRS, CDR2 YFSETQ. CDR3 DNA sequence: TGCGCCAGCAGCTCGCTCGGGGGGGCCAATACGCAGTATTTT. It is translated as CASSSLGGANTQYF. The entire variable domain, with the rest obtained from reference TRBV5-1 and TRBJ2-3, is as follows: KAGVTQTPRYLIKTRGQQVTLSCSPISGHRSVSWYQQTPGQGLQFLFEYFSETQRNKGNFPGRFSGRQFSNSRSEMNVSTLELGDSALYLCASSSLGGANTQYFGPGTRLTVL.

This clonotype was seen more than once but under ten times. V usage is TRBV30 and J usage is TRBJ1-3; D is uncertain. CDR1 is GTSNPN and CDR2 is SVGIG in the germline V gene (reference sequence). Trimming left V 0 bases short and J 6 bases short, with 9 bases between. The CDR3 spans 13 residues. The CDR3 DNA is TGTGCCTGGAGTGTAGCGCAGGAAAACACCATATATTTT. It yields the protein CAWSVAQENTIYF.

This clonotype has at least ten counts. The chain recombines TRBV27 with TRBJ2-7; 7 bases are a match to TRBD1. The CDR3 length is 15 residues. Germline V gene sequence: CDR1 MNHEY, CDR2 SMNVEV (reference sequence). The trim removed 2 bases at V and 2 bases at J, leaving 6 bases unmatched. CDR3 sequence reads: CASSLIGTATYEQYF. For the CDR3, the DNA is TGTGCCAGCAGTTTAATCGGGACAGCTACCTACGAGCAGTACTTC.

The chain uses TRBV10-3 and TRBJ1-2; tentatively, D is TRBD1 (6 bases). The CDR3 contains 14 residues. With 7 bases removed from V and 0 bases from J, the gap between germline ends came to 12 bases. Germline V gene data show CDR1 as ENHRY and CDR2 as SYGVKD. CDR3 nucleotides: TGTGCCATCACCCGGGACAAGACTAACTATGGCTACACCTTC. Amino acid sequence: CAITRDKTNYGYTF.

This chain joins TRBV11-2 and TRBJ1-1, with 9 bases matching TRBD1. From germline, CDR1 is SGHAT and CDR2 FQNNGV. The CDR3 sequence is 13 residues long. Trimming cost V 4 bases and J 11 bases; bases outside gene matches: 8. This CDR3 is CASSSDRGAVAFF. DNA for the CDR3: TGTGCCAGCAGCTCCGACAGGGGGGCCGTCGCTTTCTTT.

The rearrangement uses TRBV28 and TRBJ2-2; no clear D. V lost 7 bases and J lost 4, with 4 bases in between. CDR1 and CDR2 from the germline V gene are MDHEN and SYDVKM. This CDR3 spans 11 amino acids. DNA for the CDR3: TGTGCCAGCACAGCCACCGGGGAGCTGTTTTTT. As protein: CASTATGELFF.

There are many counts of this clonotype. The chain has TRBV5-4 and TRBJ2-5, with D possibly TRBD2 on 6 matching bases. The germline gives CDR1 SGHNT, CDR2 YYREEE (reference sequence). V was trimmed by 4 bases and J by 4 bases, leaving 11 bases between them. The CDR3 extends over 13 amino acids. CDR3 coding DNA: TGTGCCAGCAGCCCGGAGGGCCCAGAGACCCAGTACTTC. Encoded protein: CASSPEGPETQYF.

This clonotype has at least ten counts. This sequence joins TRBV29-1 and TRBJ2-7, with D possibly TRBD1 on 5 matching bases. V shed 1 base and J shed 5 bases, with 24 bases lying between them. CDR3 length: 17 amino acids. CDR1 is SQVTM, CDR2 ANQGSEA, per germline. The CDR3 loop reads CSVEVSCLGRVVNEQYF. CDR3 DNA sequence: TGCAGCGTTGAAGTGTCCTGTCTGGGCAGGGTGGTCAACGAGCAGTACTTC.

About this clonotype itself: A much larger clone is a single base away; this may be a read error. The gene calls are TRBV30 and TRBJ1-1, with a weak D call TRBD1 (6 bases). The CDR3 loop spans 14 amino acids. CDR1 GTSNPN and CDR2 SVGIG come from the germline V gene (reference sequence). As DNA, the CDR3 is TGTGCCTGGGGTGTATCAGGGGATGGGACTGAAGCTTTCTTT. It yields the protein CAWGVSGDGTEAFF.

This clonotype was recorded a few times. The V call is TRBV4-3, the J call TRBJ2-7; D is unclear. Trimming cost V 1 base and J 4 bases, with 8 bases left between them. The CDR3 extends over 13 amino acids. Germline-derived CDR1 and CDR2 are LGHNA and YSLEER. The CDR3 DNA sequence: TGCGCCAGCAGCCAAGTTACAGAGTACGAGCAGTACTTC. This encodes CASSQVTEYEQYF.

The chain couples TRBV6-2 or TRBV6-3 to TRBJ2-3; weak D call: TRBD1 (6 bases). V was pared by 2 bases and J by 0 bases, with 9 bases between. The CDR3 loop spans 15 amino acids. Per the germline V gene, CDR1 is MNHEY and CDR2 is SVGEGT. The CDR3 loop is CASSYPGQSTDTQYF. CDR3 coding DNA: TGTGCCAGCAGTTACCCAGGACAGAGCACAGATACGCAGTATTTT.

This clonotype was seen once. A single base separates this from a much larger clone, so it may be a read error. J is TRBJ2-3 and V is TRBV7-8; 7 bases line up with TRBD2. The germline V gene encodes CDR1 SGHVS and CDR2 FQNEAQ. This CDR3 has 16 amino acids. Losses at the gene ends were 5 bases for V and 3 bases for J; bases not matched to a gene: 11. The DNA for the CDR3 is TGTGCCAGCAGCCCGATCTGGACTAGAGGGACAGATACGCAGTATTTT. Protein: CASSPIWTRGTDTQYF.

By sample share, this clonotype is medium-sized. The chain joins TRBV29-1 to TRBJ1-1; no definite D call. The germline V gene encodes CDR1 SQVTM and CDR2 ANQGSEA. This CDR3 is built from 13 residues. Trimming shortened V by 7 bases and J by 6 bases, and 18 bases separated the two germline ends. As DNA, the CDR3 is TGCAGCGCCGTGGACGGTGTAGTCTCTGAAGCTTTCTTT. It specifies CSAVDGVVSEAFF. The complete variable domain, with remaining parts taken from reference TRBV29-1 and TRBJ1-1, reads SAVISQKPSRDICQRGTSLTIQCQVDSQVTMMFWYRQQPGQSLTLIATANQGSEATYESGFVIDKFPISRPNLTFSTLTVSNMSPEDSSIYLCSAVDGVVSEAFFGQGTRLTVV.

The table lists this clonotype with many counts. This chain connects TRBV7-2 to TRBJ2-2; TRBD2 might be the D (6 bases). This CDR3 spans 14 amino acids. The germline V gene encodes CDR1 SGHTA and CDR2 FQGNSA. The V end was cut by 1 base, the J end by 5 bases, with 8 bases between. The CDR3 nucleotides read TGTGCCAGCAGCTTAGTCCTAGCGACCGGGGAGCTGTTTTTT. Protein product: CASSLVLATGELFF.

There are many counts of this clonotype. This chain connects TRBV27 to TRBJ1-1, with D possibly being TRBD1 (6 bases). V lost 5 bases and J lost 3, with 22 bases in between. The V gene's germline CDR1 is MNHEY and CDR2 SMNVEV (reference sequence). The CDR3 is 17 residues long. The CDR3 nucleotides are TGTGCCAGCAGTCACCAGGGGTTTGTAGGAGGGTACACTGAAGCTTTCTTT. It yields the protein CASSHQGFVGGYTEAFF.

This clonotype came up a few times. This chain uses TRBV7-6 with TRBJ1-6; 8 positions match TRBD1. The CDR3 covers 15 residues. Germline V gives CDR1 SGHVS, CDR2 FNYEAQ. The trim removed 0 bases at V and 9 bases at J, leaving 4 bases unmatched. The CDR3 reads CASSLATGAGSPLHF. Here the CDR3 DNA reads TGTGCCAGCAGCTTAGCGACAGGGGCAGGTTCACCCCTCCACTTT.

There are many counts of this clonotype. The chain employs TRBV4-1 and TRBJ1-5, with D hard to call. The germline gives CDR1 MGHRA, CDR2 YSYEKL. The CDR3 runs 15 residues. V was pared by 0 bases and J by 3 bases, with 9 bases between. CDR3: CASSQDNRFNQPQHF. CDR3 sequence (DNA): TGCGCCAGCAGCCAAGACAACAGATTCAATCAGCCCCAGCATTTT.

The V call is TRBV3-2, the J call TRBJ2-3; the tabulated D call, TRBD2, remains unverified against the DNA. TRBV3-2 represents a pseudogene. The CDR3 is 13 residues long. CDR3: CASSRPFTDTQYF. DNA for the CDR3: TGTGCCAGCAGCCGGCCCTTCACAGATACGCAGTATTTT.